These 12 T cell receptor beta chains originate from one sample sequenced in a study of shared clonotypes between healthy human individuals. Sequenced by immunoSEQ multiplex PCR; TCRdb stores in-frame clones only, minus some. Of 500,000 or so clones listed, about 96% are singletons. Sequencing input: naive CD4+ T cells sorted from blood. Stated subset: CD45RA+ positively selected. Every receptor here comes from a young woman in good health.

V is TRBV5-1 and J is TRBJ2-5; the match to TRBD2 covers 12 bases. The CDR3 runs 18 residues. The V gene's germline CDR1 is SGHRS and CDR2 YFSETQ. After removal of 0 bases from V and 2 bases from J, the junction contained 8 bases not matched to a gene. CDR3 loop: CASSLGLAGGPVQETQYF. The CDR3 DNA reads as TGCGCCAGCAGCTTGGGGCTAGCGGGAGGGCCGGTTCAAGAGACCCAGTACTTC.

In DNA form, the CDR3 reads TGTGCCAGCAGGGAGGGGGGAGGAGGCACTGAAGCTTTCTTT. This translates into CASREGGGGTEAFF. The chain employs TRBV28 and TRBJ1-1; D is perhaps TRBD1 (6 bases). The germline V gene has CDR1 MDHEN and CDR2 SYDVKM. The CDR3 spans 14 residues. The V gene lost 6 bases and the J gene lost 4 bases, with 15 bases spanning the gap.

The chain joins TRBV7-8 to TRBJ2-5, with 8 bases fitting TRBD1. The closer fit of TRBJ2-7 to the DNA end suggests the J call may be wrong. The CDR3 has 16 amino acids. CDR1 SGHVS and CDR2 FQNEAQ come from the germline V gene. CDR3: CASSLVGTGSSYEQYF. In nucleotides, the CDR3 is TGTGCCAGCAGCTTAGTTGGGACAGGTAGCTCCTACGAGCAGTACTTC.

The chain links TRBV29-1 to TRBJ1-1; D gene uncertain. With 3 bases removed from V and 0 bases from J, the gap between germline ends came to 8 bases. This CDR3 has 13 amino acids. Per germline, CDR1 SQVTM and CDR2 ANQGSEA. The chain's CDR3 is CSVEKDMNTEAFF. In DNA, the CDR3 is TGCAGCGTTGAGAAGGATATGAACACTGAAGCTTTCTTT.

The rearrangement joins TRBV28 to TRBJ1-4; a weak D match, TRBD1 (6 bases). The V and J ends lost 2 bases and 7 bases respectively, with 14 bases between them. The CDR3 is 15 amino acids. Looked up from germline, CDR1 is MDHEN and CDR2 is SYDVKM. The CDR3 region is CASSLPQGQFEKLFF. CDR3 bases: TGTGCCAGCAGTTTACCGCAGGGACAATTTGAAAAACTGTTTTTT.

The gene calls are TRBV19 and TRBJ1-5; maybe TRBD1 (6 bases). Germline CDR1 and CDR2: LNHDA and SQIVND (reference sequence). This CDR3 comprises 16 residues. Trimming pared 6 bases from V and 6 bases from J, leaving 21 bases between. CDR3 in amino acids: CASSVERQEGGQPQHF. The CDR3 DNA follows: TGTGCCAGTAGCGTAGAACGACAGGAGGGCGGTCAGCCCCAGCATTTT.

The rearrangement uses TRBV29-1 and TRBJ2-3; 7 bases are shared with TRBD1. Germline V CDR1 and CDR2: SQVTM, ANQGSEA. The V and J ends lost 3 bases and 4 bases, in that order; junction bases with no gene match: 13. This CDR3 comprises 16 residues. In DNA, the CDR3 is TGCAGCGTTGAGGGGAAGGCAGGGACAGTCCCAGATACGCAGTATTTT. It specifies CSVEGKAGTVPDTQYF.

CDR3 nucleotides: TGTGCCAGCAGCCAAGGCCAATTGGACGCTAAGGACGGCTACACCTTC. Its protein is CASSQGQLDAKDGYTF. The chain has TRBV4-2 and TRBJ1-2; D unclear. The CDR3 totals 16 residues. V gave up 1 base and J gave up 8 bases, with 20 bases separating them. The V gene's germline CDR1 is LGHNA and CDR2 YNFKEQ.

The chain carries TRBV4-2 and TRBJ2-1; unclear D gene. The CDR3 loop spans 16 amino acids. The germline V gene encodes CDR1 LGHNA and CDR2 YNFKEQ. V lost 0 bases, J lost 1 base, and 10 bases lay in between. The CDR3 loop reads CASSQDVRRSYNEQFF. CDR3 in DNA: TGTGCCAGCAGCCAAGATGTCCGGCGTTCCTACAATGAGCAGTTCTTC.

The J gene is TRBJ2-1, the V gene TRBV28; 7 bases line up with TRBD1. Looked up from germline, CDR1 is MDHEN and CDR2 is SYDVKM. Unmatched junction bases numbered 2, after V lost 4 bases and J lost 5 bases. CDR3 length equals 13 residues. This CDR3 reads CASSSDRDNEQFF. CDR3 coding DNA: TGTGCCAGCAGTTCCGACAGGGACAATGAGCAGTTCTTC.

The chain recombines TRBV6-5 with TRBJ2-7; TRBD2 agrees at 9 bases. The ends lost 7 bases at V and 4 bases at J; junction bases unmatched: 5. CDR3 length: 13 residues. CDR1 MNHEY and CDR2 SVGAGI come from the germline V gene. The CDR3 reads CASMREGGYEQYF. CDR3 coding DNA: TGTGCCAGCATGCGGGAGGGCGGATACGAGCAGTACTTC.

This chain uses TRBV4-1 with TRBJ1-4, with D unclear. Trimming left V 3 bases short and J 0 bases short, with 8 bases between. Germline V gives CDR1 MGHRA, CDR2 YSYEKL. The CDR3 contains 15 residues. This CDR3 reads CASSHRKPTNEKLFF. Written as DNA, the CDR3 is TGCGCCAGCAGCCACAGAAAACCAACTAATGAAAAACTGTTTTTT.